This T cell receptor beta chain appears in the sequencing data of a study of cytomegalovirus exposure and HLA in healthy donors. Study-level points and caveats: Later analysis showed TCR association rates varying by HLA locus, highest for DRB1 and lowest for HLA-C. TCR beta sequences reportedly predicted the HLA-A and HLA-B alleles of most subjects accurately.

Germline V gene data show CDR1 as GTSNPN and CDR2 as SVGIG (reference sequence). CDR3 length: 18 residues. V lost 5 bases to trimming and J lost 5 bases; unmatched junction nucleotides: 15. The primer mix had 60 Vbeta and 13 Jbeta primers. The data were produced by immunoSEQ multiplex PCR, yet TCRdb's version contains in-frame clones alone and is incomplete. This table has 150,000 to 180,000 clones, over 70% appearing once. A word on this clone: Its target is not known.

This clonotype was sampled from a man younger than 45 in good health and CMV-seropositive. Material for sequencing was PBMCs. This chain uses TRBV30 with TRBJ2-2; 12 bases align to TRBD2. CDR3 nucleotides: TGTGCCTGGTTTAGGACTAGCGGGAATCTACTGACGACCGGGGAGCTGTTTTTT. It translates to CAWFRTSGNLLTTGELFF.